This TCR beta chain appears in the sequencing data of a study of regulatory T cells in long-lasting Graves disease. The time point was: newly diagnosed GD, antithyroid drugs for less than 3 months. TCR sequences were obtained from RNA taken from PBMCs. Germline V CDR1 and CDR2: SEHNR, FQNEAQ (reference sequence). V dropped 1 base and J dropped 5; count of bases not matched to a gene: 16. The CDR3 spans 18 residues. Researchers made TCR beta libraries by using iRepertoire HTBI primers and running Arm-PCR on CDR3 regions. Each CDR3 protein gets one entry after TCRdb re-called the multiplex PCR reads with MiXCR. The table lists over 300,000 distinct CDR3 sequences, 15% to 19% of them singletons, with 22% in the top ten.

Source: peripheral blood mononuclear cells (PBMCs), taken at new diagnosis, from a patient treated with antithyroid drugs. This chain joins TRBV7-9 and TRBJ1-1, with 7 positions matching TRBD1. The receptor's source is a female donor with Graves disease. Here the CDR3 DNA reads TGTGCCAGCAGCTTAGAGGGTTTGGGGAGGGGGCGCGAGACTGAAGCTTTCTTT. Protein: CASSLEGLGRGRETEAFF.